This T cell receptor (beta chain) comes out of a study of T cell responses to AZD1222 COVID-19 vaccine. From germline, CDR1 is PRHDT and CDR2 FYEKMQ (reference sequence). This CDR3 is built from 14 residues. V gave up 5 bases and J gave up 3 bases; unmatched junction bases: 7. The method was immunoSEQ multiplex PCR; TCRdb's version includes in-frame clones alone and lacks a portion of them. The sample shows some 250,000 clones, roughly 93% of them seen only once. V is TRBV13 and J is TRBJ2-7, with TRBD1 matching 7 bases. This sample comprised peripheral blood, obtained 28 days after the second AZD1222 dose. The TCR sequence derives from an adult who received the AZD1222 COVID-19 vaccine. Here the CDR3 DNA reads TGTGCCAGCAGCCCCCGGACAGGCAACTACGAGCAGTACTTC. Protein sequence: CASSPRTGNYEQYF.